Each of the 23 T cell receptor beta chains below was sequenced from the same sample in a study of blood T cell repertoires in COVID-19. Assay used: immunoSEQ multiplex PCR; TCRdb lists only in-frame clones, some missing. Among fewer than 80,000 clones listed, around 85% were seen once. Sequencing was performed on peripheral blood. Receptors originate from a man aged 25 to 40 with acute or convalescent COVID-19.

This clone was detected once. This chain uses TRBV6-2 or TRBV6-3 with TRBJ2-5, with 8 bases that match TRBD2. CDR3 length equals 13 residues. Germline CDR1 reads MNHEY; CDR2 reads SVGEGT. The J segment lost 3 bases and the V segment lost 5 bases, leaving 2 bases of the junction unmatched. The CDR3 reads CASSRAGEETQYF. As DNA, the CDR3 is TGTGCCAGCAGTCGAGCGGGAGAAGAGACCCAGTACTTC.

The V and J genes are TRBV7-2 and TRBJ2-5; 10 bases are shared with TRBD1. CDR3 length: 15 residues. Germline loops: CDR1 SGHTA, CDR2 FQGNSA. Losses at the gene ends were 5 bases for V and 3 bases for J; bases not matched to a gene: 6. CDR3 loop: CASSRTGGFEETQYF. CDR3 DNA sequence: TGTGCCAGCAGCCGGACAGGGGGATTCGAAGAGACCCAGTACTTC.

The chain links TRBV28 to TRBJ2-5, with D unclear. The CDR3 extends over 18 amino acids. V lost 7 bases and J 3 bases, leaving 27 bases between the germline ends. Germline V lookup: CDR1 MDHEN, CDR2 SYDVKM. The CDR3 spells CASKPPPLPNKKKETQYF. DNA of the CDR3: TGTGCCAGCAAACCTCCGCCCCTGCCAAACAAGAAGAAAGAGACCCAGTACTTC. Complete variable domain (other parts from reference TRBV28 and TRBJ2-5): DVKVTQSSRYLVKRTGEKVFLECVQDMDHENMFWYRQDPGLGLRLIYFSYDVKMKEKGDIPEGYSVSREKKERFSLILESASTNQTSMYLCASKPPPLPNKKKETQYFGPGTRLLVL.

The chain has TRBV2 and TRBJ1-2; no definite D call. V lost 1 base and J lost 2, with 11 bases in between. This CDR3 has 15 amino acids. Germline assignment: CDR1 SNHLY and CDR2 FYNNEI. CDR3 DNA sequence: TGTGCCAGCAGTGAAGGCAGACAAGGCAACTATGGCTACACCTTC. Translation: CASSEGRQGNYGYTF.

This clone occurred a few times. The rearrangement links TRBV2 to TRBJ1-5, with a tentative D call TRBD1 (6 bases). The germline V gene encodes CDR1 SNHLY and CDR2 FYNNEI. CDR3 length: 13 amino acids. With 4 bases removed from V and 6 bases from J, the gap between germline ends came to 10 bases. In nucleotides, the CDR3 is TGTGCCAGCAGTGGGATACAGGGTCAGCCCCAGCATTTT. Translating it yields CASSGIQGQPQHF.

The V gene is TRBV28, the J gene TRBJ2-1, with 7 bases that match TRBD2. J gave up 0 bases and V 4 bases, and 6 bases lay outside the gene matches. Germline CDR1 MDHEN, CDR2 SYDVKM. The CDR3 spans 16 residues. The CDR3 is CASSSAGESSYNEQFF. Here the CDR3 DNA reads TGTGCCAGCAGTTCGGCGGGGGAGAGCTCCTACAATGAGCAGTTCTTC.

The chain joins TRBV30 to TRBJ2-3; the match to TRBD1 covers 9 bases. J lost 6 bases, V lost 3 bases, and 10 bases had no gene match. The germline V gene encodes CDR1 GTSNPN and CDR2 SVGIG (reference sequence). The CDR3 sequence is 15 residues long. The chain's CDR3 is CAWSPHRGRGDTQYF. In nucleotides, the CDR3 is TGTGCCTGGAGCCCTCACAGGGGGCGCGGGGATACGCAGTATTTT.

CDR3 in amino acids: CASSKAAGGFQPQHF. DNA for the CDR3: TGTGCCAGCAGCAAAGCGGCAGGGGGTTTTCAGCCCCAGCATTTT. V gene TRBV21-1 combines with J gene TRBJ1-5; whether TRBD1, the table's D call, matches the DNA was not checked. TRBV21-1 is a pseudogene locus. This CDR3 contains 15 residues.

V gene TRBV13 combines with J gene TRBJ2-3; D call uncertain. The germline V gene encodes CDR1 PRHDT and CDR2 FYEKMQ (reference sequence). Trimming removed 5 bases from V and 2 bases from J, with 5 bases in between. The CDR3 is 12 residues long. CDR3 in DNA: TGTGCCAGCAGCCGCGCCACAGATACGCAGTATTTT. This translates into CASSRATDTQYF.

The chain couples TRBV20-1 to TRBJ1-1; 12 nucleotides agree with TRBD1. The germline CDR1 and CDR2 sequences are DFQATT and SNEGSKA (reference sequence). This CDR3 has 11 residues. V was pared by 6 bases and J by 10 bases, with 3 bases of the junction left unmatched. The CDR3 reads CSAGQGAVAFF. The CDR3 DNA is TGCAGTGCGGGACAGGGGGCCGTAGCTTTCTTT.

The chain employs TRBV28 and TRBJ2-4; weak D call: TRBD1 (6 bases). The germline V and J ends were trimmed by 6 bases and 3 bases, with 18 bases remaining between them. Germline CDR1 and CDR2: MDHEN and SYDVKM. CDR3 length equals 16 residues. The CDR3 reads CASRPYQQGDKNIQYF. As DNA, the CDR3 is TGTGCCAGCAGGCCCTACCAACAGGGAGACAAAAACATTCAGTACTTC.

The V and J genes are TRBV6-5 and TRBJ1-1, with D possibly TRBD1 on 6 matching bases. Germline V CDR1 and CDR2: MNHEY, SVGAGI. The V end was cut by 0 bases, the J end by 4 bases, with 12 bases between. The CDR3 is made up of 15 amino acids. Here the CDR3 reads CASSYSQGLGTEAFF. In DNA form, the CDR3 reads TGTGCCAGCAGTTACTCGCAGGGGCTGGGCACTGAAGCTTTCTTT.

The chain carries TRBV28 and TRBJ2-7, with TRBD1 as a possible D gene (6 bases). V lost 6 bases and J 2 bases, leaving 20 bases between the germline ends. This CDR3 contains 16 residues. CDR1 and CDR2 from the germline V gene are MDHEN and SYDVKM. The CDR3 here is CASRIGGGAGPYEQYF. CDR3 nucleotides: TGTGCCAGCAGAATAGGGGGTGGGGCAGGGCCCTACGAGCAGTACTTC.

The V call is TRBV18, the J call TRBJ2-2, with TRBD2 identical over 7 bases. This CDR3 contains 18 residues. V was pared by 3 bases and J by 2 bases, with 12 bases of the junction left unmatched. Germline CDR1 reads KGHSH; CDR2 reads LQKENI. The CDR3 reads CASSPRMTGGGNTGELFF. The DNA for the CDR3 is TGTGCCAGCTCACCTCGGATGACGGGAGGAGGAAACACCGGGGAGCTGTTTTTT.

The chain carries TRBV7-9 and TRBJ1-2, with 7 bases that match TRBD1. The V segment lost 5 bases and the J segment 2 bases; nucleotides outside the gene matches: 8. The germline gives CDR1 SEHNR, CDR2 FQNEAQ (reference sequence). This CDR3 has 15 amino acids. The CDR3 spells CASSPSSQGNYGYTF. The CDR3 coding sequence is TGTGCCAGCAGCCCGTCCTCACAGGGGAACTATGGCTACACCTTC. The entire variable domain, with the rest obtained from reference TRBV7-9 and TRBJ1-2, is as follows: DTGVSQNPRHKITKRGQNVTFRCDPISEHNRLYWYRQTLGQGPEFLTYFQNEAQLEKSRLLSDRFSAERPKGSFSTLEIQRTEQGDSAMYLCASSPSSQGNYGYTFGSGTRLTVV.

The chain couples TRBV6-5 to TRBJ2-1; 8 nucleotides align to TRBD1. Germline lookup yields CDR1 MNHEY and CDR2 SVGAGI. The CDR3 totals 15 residues. Trimming took 6 bases from V and 6 from J; bases not matched to a gene: 10. The CDR3 DNA reads TGTGCCAGCAGGGACGGGACAGGTGGACTCAATGAGCAGTTCTTC. Translation gives CASRDGTGGLNEQFF.

The V and J genes are TRBV6-2 or TRBV6-3 and TRBJ2-1, with TRBD2 identical over 12 bases. This CDR3 has 15 amino acids. Trimming cost V 5 bases and J 8 bases; bases outside gene matches: 7. The germline V gene has CDR1 MNHEY and CDR2 SVGEGT. The CDR3, as DNA: TGTGCCAGCAGTGTCCCCGGGACTAGCGGGTATGAGCAGTTCTTC. This encodes CASSVPGTSGYEQFF.

The gene calls are TRBV29-1 and TRBJ1-1; 7 positions match TRBD1. Germline CDR1 and CDR2: SQVTM and ANQGSEA. J gave up 11 bases and V 7 bases, and 13 bases lay outside the gene matches. The CDR3 sequence is 12 residues long. DNA for the CDR3: TGCAGCGCGAGGCCGAGGGGGCAGATCGCTTTCTTT. This sequence encodes CSARPRGQIAFF.

The V call is TRBV5-6, the J call TRBJ2-2; no clear D. The germline V gene encodes CDR1 SGHDT and CDR2 YYEEEE. This CDR3 has 15 amino acids. V gave up 4 bases and J gave up 4 bases, with 14 bases separating them. CDR3 amino acids: CASSALGRSTGELFF. The CDR3 nucleotides read TGTGCCAGCAGCGCGCTAGGAAGGTCCACCGGGGAGCTGTTTTTT.

The chain carries TRBV27 and TRBJ2-2, with a possible D match to TRBD1 (6 bases). In germline, CDR1 is MNHEY, CDR2 SMNVEV (reference sequence). Trimming pared 5 bases from V and 8 bases from J, leaving 15 bases between. This CDR3 has 14 residues. For the CDR3, the DNA is TGTGCCAGCAGTCCTTACAGGGTTTCAGGGGAGCTGTTTTTT. It specifies CASSPYRVSGELFF.

The chain joins TRBV6-5 to TRBJ2-3; D perhaps matches TRBD1 (5 bases). This CDR3 is built from 12 residues. Trimming shortened V by 5 bases and J by 8 bases, and 11 bases separated the two germline ends. Germline V gene data show CDR1 as MNHEY and CDR2 as SVGAGI. CDR3 bases: TGTGCCAGCAGTCCTAGGGGCAGTACGCAGTATTTT. Translating gives CASSPRGSTQYF.

This sequence joins TRBV5-5 and TRBJ2-7, with 8 nucleotides matching TRBD1. Germline V gene data show CDR1 as SGHKS and CDR2 as YYEKEE (reference sequence). There are 16 residues in the CDR3. V gave up 4 bases and J gave up 2 bases; unmatched junction bases: 11. As DNA, the CDR3 is TGTGCCAGCAGCGGACTCCGGGACAGGTCCGCCTACGAGCAGTACTTC. Residues: CASSGLRDRSAYEQYF.

The chain has TRBV7-9 and TRBJ2-7, with TRBD2 as a possible D gene (6 bases). Deletions cut 6 bases from V and 4 bases from J, with 22 bases between. Germline CDR1 is SEHNR and CDR2 is FQNEAQ (reference sequence). CDR3 length: 16 residues. The CDR3 here is CASSSPVGGAGYEQYF. CDR3 sequence (DNA): TGTGCCAGCAGTTCCCCGGTTGGTGGAGCGGGTTACGAGCAGTACTTC.